The next 23 T cell receptor beta chains were all read from a single sample in a study of T cell repertoires in cytomegalovirus infection. TCRdb ran MiXCR on the reads and lists one entry per CDR3 protein. The sample lists fewer than 550,000 distinct CDR3 sequences, more than 15% occurring once. Sequences were obtained from CD8+ T cells from PBMCs. Receptor source: a human donor in good health (CMV status not recorded). Some clones in this sample may be carry-over from other donors' samples.

This clonotype has a count of ten or more. The rearrangement joins TRBV14 to TRBJ2-7; no firm D call. Germline lookup yields CDR1 SGHDN and CDR2 FVKESK. The CDR3 covers 13 residues. V shed 0 bases and J shed 7 bases, with 10 bases lying between them. DNA of the CDR3: TGTGCCAGCAGCCAAGATCGCTCCGGGGAGCAGTACTTC. Translating gives CASSQDRSGEQYF.

This clonotype has more than one count but fewer than ten. The V call is TRBV6-1, the J call TRBJ1-1; D call uncertain. The length of the CDR3 is 15 residues. CDR1 is MNHNS and CDR2 is SASEGT in the germline V gene. Trimming took off 7 bases at V and 5 bases at J, with 20 bases between the two ends. This chain's CDR3 is CASNPVWEGRTEAFF. The CDR3 DNA reads as TGTGCCAGCAACCCCGTCTGGGAGGGTAGGACTGAAGCTTTCTTT.

The V gene is TRBV28, the J gene TRBJ2-2; D gene unclear. This CDR3 spans 14 amino acids. In germline, CDR1 is MDHEN, CDR2 SYDVKM. V was cut by 4 bases and J by 7 bases, with 13 bases left in between. The DNA for the CDR3 is TGTGCCAGCAGTTCCTCGTCGGGCCTCGGGGAGCTGTTTTTT. Its protein is CASSSSSGLGELFF.

This clonotype was observed a handful of times. This chain uses TRBV7-9 with TRBJ2-1; no clear D. Germline CDR1 is SEHNR and CDR2 is FQNEAQ (reference sequence). V dropped 5 bases and J dropped 7 bases, with 9 bases sitting between them. The CDR3 runs to 12 residues. As DNA, the CDR3 is TGTGCCAGCAGCCCTGTCACTAATGAGCAGTTCTTC. Translated, it gives CASSPVTNEQFF.

This clonotype was recorded many times. The chain is built from TRBV10-3 and TRBJ1-2; 9 bases fit TRBD1. This CDR3 is built from 19 residues. Germline trimming cut 3 bases from V and 7 bases from J; bases unmatched to any gene: 21. CDR1 is ENHRY and CDR2 is SYGVKD in the germline V gene. For the CDR3, the DNA is TGTGCCATCAGTGACCAGGTGTTTGGACAGGGGCGTTATCGAGTTGGCTACACCTTC. This codes for CAISDQVFGQGRYRVGYTF.

This clonotype was seen ten or more times. The rearrangement links TRBV7-2 to TRBJ1-5, with 12 bases fitting TRBD1. This CDR3 spans 19 amino acids. Germline V gene data show CDR1 as SGHTA and CDR2 as FQGNSA. V was clipped by 3 bases and J by 0 bases; unmatched bases: 9. CDR3 nucleotide sequence: TGTGCCAGCAGCTTGGGACAGGGGGCTTACACCTATAGCAATCAGCCCCAGCATTTT. As protein: CASSLGQGAYTYSNQPQHF.

A few counts support this clonotype. V gene TRBV7-9 combines with J gene TRBJ2-1; TRBD1 is a possible D gene (6 bases). This CDR3 region has 16 residues. CDR1 SEHNR and CDR2 FQNEAQ come from the germline V gene (reference sequence). Trimming shortened V by 5 bases and J by 6 bases, and 20 bases separated the two germline ends. For the CDR3, the DNA is TGTGCCAGCAGCCCCCCCGACTGGGGGCCCAGCAATGAGCAGTTCTTC. Translated, it gives CASSPPDWGPSNEQFF.

This clonotype was picked up a small number of times. The chain has TRBV18 and TRBJ2-1; 11 bases are a match to TRBD2. Germline CDR1 reads KGHSH; CDR2 reads LQKENI. With 3 bases clipped from V and 9 bases from J, the junction kept 7 bases outside the gene matches. The CDR3 runs 15 residues. The CDR3 DNA sequence: TGTGCCAGCTCACCGACGACTAGCGGGATGATTGAGCAGTTCTTC. Translation gives CASSPTTSGMIEQFF.

The chain has TRBV27 and TRBJ2-5, with 11 bases fitting TRBD2. J was trimmed by 3 bases and V by 2 bases; bases with no gene match: 5. The CDR3 has 16 residues. Germline V gene lookup returns CDR1 MNHEY and CDR2 SMNVEV (reference sequence). The CDR3 here is CASSLAVAGGEETQYF. The DNA of the CDR3 is TGTGCCAGCAGTTTAGCCGTAGCGGGGGGGGAAGAGACCCAGTACTTC.

This clonotype was counted many times. The chain carries TRBV11-2 and TRBJ2-5, with TRBD2 matching 9 bases. CDR3 length equals 17 residues. Germline V CDR1 and CDR2: SGHAT, FQNNGV. Trimming cost V 4 bases and J 3 bases; bases outside gene matches: 12. The CDR3 loop reads CASSSPPGGGAEETQYF. CDR3 bases: TGTGCCAGCAGCTCCCCCCCCGGCGGGGGGGCGGAAGAGACCCAGTACTTC. Full variable domain (remainder filled in from reference TRBV11-2 and TRBJ2-5): EAGVAQSPRYKIIEKRQSVAFWCNPISGHATLYWYQQILGQGPKLLIQFQNNGVVDDSQLPKDRFSAERLKGVDSTLKIQPAKLEDSAVYLCASSSPPGGGAEETQYFGPGTRLLVL.

This clonotype was recorded many times. V is TRBV7-9 and J is TRBJ2-1; TRBD1 might be the D (5 bases). The CDR3 is 14 amino acids. Germline V lookup: CDR1 SEHNR, CDR2 FQNEAQ (reference sequence). V was trimmed by 5 bases and J by 8 bases, leaving 16 bases between them. The CDR3 DNA follows: TGTGCCAGCAGCGCCCCTCAGGGCTCAGATGAGCAGTTCTTC. Residues: CASSAPQGSDEQFF.

The chain recombines TRBV6-2 or TRBV6-3 with TRBJ2-1; TRBD2 is a possible D gene (6 bases). Germline-derived CDR1 and CDR2 are MNHEY and SVGEGT. V lost 5 bases to trimming and J lost 5 bases, with 19 bases between them. The CDR3 is 16 amino acids. CDR3 nucleotide sequence: TGTGCCAGCAGTCCCTTGGGTATGCGGGGTAACAATGAGCAGTTCTTC. This sequence encodes CASSPLGMRGNNEQFF.

The chain combines TRBV29-1 with TRBJ1-2, with D perhaps matching TRBD1 (5 bases). Germline V gene data show CDR1 as SQVTM and CDR2 as ANQGSEA. V was cut by 6 bases and J by 3 bases, with 11 bases left in between. The CDR3 spans 12 residues. CDR3 sequence (DNA): TGCAGCGTCGTGACAGAGGACTATGGCTACACCTTC. Translation gives CSVVTEDYGYTF.

The chain uses TRBV24-1 and TRBJ2-2; D gene ambiguous. With 10 bases removed from V and 2 bases from J, the gap between germline ends came to 10 bases. CDR3 length: 13 residues. CDR1 and CDR2 (germline): KGHDR, SFDVKD. The CDR3 DNA sequence: TGTGCCACTGGGCCGGGTAACACCGGGGAGCTGTTTTTT. It is translated as CATGPGNTGELFF.

The gene calls are TRBV20-1 and TRBJ2-7; TRBD2 aligns across 7 bases. With 4 bases clipped from V and 0 bases from J, the junction kept 6 bases outside the gene matches. This CDR3 contains 14 residues. In germline, CDR1 is DFQATT, CDR2 SNEGSKA (reference sequence). CDR3 residues: CSAKRDGVSYEQYF. CDR3 bases: TGCAGTGCTAAGCGGGACGGAGTCTCCTACGAGCAGTACTTC.

This chain connects TRBV12-3 or TRBV12-4 to TRBJ1-1, with D possibly matching TRBD1 (6 bases). Trimming removed 7 bases from V and 11 bases from J, with 17 bases in between. The CDR3 is 12 amino acids. CDR3 loop: CASTLWGRSAFF. In nucleotides, the CDR3 is TGTGCCAGCACCCTTTGGGGGCGCTCGGCTTTCTTT.

In its sample, this clonotype was seen many times. The chain combines TRBV7-6 with TRBJ2-1, with 9 bases fitting TRBD1. The trim removed 5 bases at V and 4 bases at J, leaving 9 bases unmatched. Germline V gene data show CDR1 as SGHVS and CDR2 as FNYEAQ. This CDR3 spans 16 amino acids. In DNA, the CDR3 is TGTGCCAGCAGCCGGACTGGGACAGGGACATACAATGAGCAGTTCTTC. It specifies CASSRTGTGTYNEQFF. The whole variable domain, remainder taken from reference TRBV7-6 and TRBJ2-1, is GAGVSQSPRYKVTKRGQDVALRCDPISGHVSLYWYRQALGQGPEFLTYFNYEAQQDKSGLPNDRFSAERPEGSISTLTIQRTEQRDSAMYRCASSRTGTGTYNEQFFGPGTRLTVL.

In its sample, this clonotype was seen many times. V usage is TRBV7-3 and J usage is TRBJ2-7; no reliable D call. The CDR3 runs 14 residues. Trimming pared 5 bases from V and 0 bases from J, leaving 11 bases between. From germline, CDR1 is SGHTA and CDR2 FQGTGA. The DNA of the CDR3 is TGTGCCAGCAGCGCCGGACCTGACTCCTACGAGCAGTACTTC. Amino acid sequence: CASSAGPDSYEQYF.

In its sample, this clonotype was seen a few times. The chain couples TRBV20-1 to TRBJ2-1; D remains unclear. Germline lookup yields CDR1 DFQATT and CDR2 SNEGSKA (reference sequence). V gave up 2 bases and J gave up 0 bases, with 14 bases separating them. This CDR3 region has 16 residues. CDR3 coding DNA: TGCAGTGCTAGACAGAGCCAGATCAACTCCTACAATGAGCAGTTCTTC. Amino acid sequence: CSARQSQINSYNEQFF.

The CDR3: CASSPPLHQRGTTNEKLFF. CDR3 nucleotide sequence: TGTGCCAGCAGTCCCCCCCTGCACCAAAGGGGCACAACTAATGAAAAACTGTTTTTT. The chain recombines TRBV12-3 or TRBV12-4 with TRBJ1-4; a weak D match, TRBD1 (5 bases). The CDR3 consists of 19 residues. V lost 5 bases to trimming and J lost 0 bases, with 22 bases between them.

Points on this clonotype: It may be a read error: a sequence one base away is much more abundant. The chain employs TRBV6-6 and TRBJ1-6; D uncertain. The V and J ends lost 9 bases and 5 bases respectively, with 17 bases between them. Germline CDR1 reads MNHNY; CDR2 reads SVGAGI (reference sequence). The CDR3 consists of 15 residues. CDR3 coding DNA: TGTGCCAGAATCCCCGGGAGGGTCAATAATTCACCCCTCCACTTT. It yields the protein CARIPGRVNNSPLHF.

This clonotype was seen at least ten times. The chain links TRBV27 to TRBJ2-3; weak D call: TRBD2 (5 bases). The CDR3 length is 15 residues. The V and J ends lost 2 bases and 0 bases respectively, with 9 bases between them. Germline CDR1 MNHEY, CDR2 SMNVEV (reference sequence). CDR3 coding DNA: TGTGCCAGCAGTTTACGGTCTAGCAGCACAGATACGCAGTATTTT. Encoded protein: CASSLRSSSTDTQYF.

The rearrangement links TRBV4-2 to TRBJ2-2; 11 positions match TRBD2. In germline, CDR1 is LGHNA, CDR2 YNFKEQ. This CDR3 comprises 16 residues. The V gene end was trimmed by 4 bases and the J gene end by 5 bases; junction bases not matched to a gene: 6. This CDR3 reads CASSPGLAGSTGELFF. The DNA for the CDR3 is TGTGCCAGCAGCCCCGGACTAGCGGGTAGTACCGGGGAGCTGTTTTTT.